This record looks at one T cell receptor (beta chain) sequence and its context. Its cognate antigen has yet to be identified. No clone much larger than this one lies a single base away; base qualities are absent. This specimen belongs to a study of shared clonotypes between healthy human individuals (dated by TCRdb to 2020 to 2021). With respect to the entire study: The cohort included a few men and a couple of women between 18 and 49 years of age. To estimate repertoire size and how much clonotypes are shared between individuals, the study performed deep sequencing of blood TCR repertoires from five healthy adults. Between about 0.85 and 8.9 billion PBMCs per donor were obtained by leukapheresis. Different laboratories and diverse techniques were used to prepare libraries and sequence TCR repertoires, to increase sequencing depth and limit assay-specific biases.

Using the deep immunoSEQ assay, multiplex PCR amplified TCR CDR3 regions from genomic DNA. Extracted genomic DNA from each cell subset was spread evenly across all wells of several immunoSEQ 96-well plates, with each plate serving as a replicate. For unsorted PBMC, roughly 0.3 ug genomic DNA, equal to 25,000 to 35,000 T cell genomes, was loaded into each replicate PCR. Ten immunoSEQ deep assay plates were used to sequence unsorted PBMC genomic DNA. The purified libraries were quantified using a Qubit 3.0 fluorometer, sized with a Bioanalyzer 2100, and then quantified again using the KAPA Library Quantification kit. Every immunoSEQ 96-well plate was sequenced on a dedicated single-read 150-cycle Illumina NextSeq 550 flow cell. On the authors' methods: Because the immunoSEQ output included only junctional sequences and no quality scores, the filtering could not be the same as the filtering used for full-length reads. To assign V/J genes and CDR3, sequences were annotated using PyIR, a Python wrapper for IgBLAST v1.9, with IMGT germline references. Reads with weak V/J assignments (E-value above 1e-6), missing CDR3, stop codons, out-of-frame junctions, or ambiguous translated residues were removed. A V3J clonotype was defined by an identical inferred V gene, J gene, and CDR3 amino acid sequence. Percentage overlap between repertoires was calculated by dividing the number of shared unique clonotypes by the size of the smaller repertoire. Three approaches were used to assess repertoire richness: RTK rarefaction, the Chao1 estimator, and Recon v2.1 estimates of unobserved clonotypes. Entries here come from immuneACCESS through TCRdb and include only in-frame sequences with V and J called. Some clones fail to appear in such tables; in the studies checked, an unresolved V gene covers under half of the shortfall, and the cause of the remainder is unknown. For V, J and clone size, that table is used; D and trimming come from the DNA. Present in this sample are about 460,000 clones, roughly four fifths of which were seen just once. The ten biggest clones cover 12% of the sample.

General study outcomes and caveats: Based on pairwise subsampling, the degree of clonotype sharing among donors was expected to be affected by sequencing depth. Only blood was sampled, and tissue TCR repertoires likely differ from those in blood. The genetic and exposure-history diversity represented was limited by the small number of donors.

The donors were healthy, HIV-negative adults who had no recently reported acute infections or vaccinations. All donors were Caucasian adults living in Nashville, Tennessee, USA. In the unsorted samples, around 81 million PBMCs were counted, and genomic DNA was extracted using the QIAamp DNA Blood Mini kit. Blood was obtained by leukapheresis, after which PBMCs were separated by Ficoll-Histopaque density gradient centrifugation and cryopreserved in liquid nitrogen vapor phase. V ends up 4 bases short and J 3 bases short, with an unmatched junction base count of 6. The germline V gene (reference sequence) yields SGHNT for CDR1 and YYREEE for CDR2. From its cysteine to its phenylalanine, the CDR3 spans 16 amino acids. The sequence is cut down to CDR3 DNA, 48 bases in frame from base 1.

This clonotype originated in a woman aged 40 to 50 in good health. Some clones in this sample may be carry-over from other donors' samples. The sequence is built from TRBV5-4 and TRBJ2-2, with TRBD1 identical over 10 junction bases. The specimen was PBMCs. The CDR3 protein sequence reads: CASSPRQGADTGELFF. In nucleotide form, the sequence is TGTGCCAGCAGCCCAAGACAGGGGGCGGACACCGGGGAGCTGTTTTTT. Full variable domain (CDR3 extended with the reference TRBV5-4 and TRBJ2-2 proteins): ETGVTQSPTHLIKTRGQQVTLRCSSQSGHNTVSWYQQALGQGPQFIFQYYREEENGRGNFPPRFSGLQFPNYSSELNVNALELDDSALYLCASSPRQGADTGELFFGEGSRLTVL.